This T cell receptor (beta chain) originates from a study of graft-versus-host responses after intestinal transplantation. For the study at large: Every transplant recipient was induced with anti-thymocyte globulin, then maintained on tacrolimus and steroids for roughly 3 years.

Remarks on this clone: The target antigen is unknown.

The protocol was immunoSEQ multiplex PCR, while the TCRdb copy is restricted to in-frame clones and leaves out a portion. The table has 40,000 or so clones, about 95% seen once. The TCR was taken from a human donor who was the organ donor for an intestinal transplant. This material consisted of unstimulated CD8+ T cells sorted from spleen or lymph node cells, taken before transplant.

CDR3 nucleotide sequence: TGTGCCAGCAGCCAAGTCCCAGGCCTGGCTTACTCTGGAAACACCATATATTTT. This encodes CASSQVPGLAYSGNTIYF. V and J are TRBV4-2 and TRBJ1-3; D is unresolved. Looked up from germline, CDR1 is LGHNA and CDR2 is YNFKEQ. V gave up 1 base and J gave up 0 bases, with 16 bases separating them. The CDR3 runs 18 residues.